These 14 T cell receptor beta chains were sequenced from one sample in a study of blood T cell repertoires in COVID-19 (dated by TCRdb to 2019 to 2021). Preparation of the library involved the immunoSEQ multiplex PCR assay. TCRdb obtained this table from immuneACCESS and retained in-frame rearrangements with V and J assigned. These tables miss some clones; where compared with another copy, unresolved V genes account for less than half of the shortfall, and the remainder is unexplained. The sample includes about 130,000 clones, with less than 90% observed a single time. The biggest ten clones account for roughly 18% of the sample. Material: PBMCs or T cells enriched from blood (not recorded which). These receptor sequences come from a man aged 25 to 40 who had recovered from COVID-19.

The V gene is TRBV19, the J gene TRBJ1-5; D remains ambiguous. The germline V and J ends were trimmed by 7 bases and 2 bases, with 12 bases remaining between them. The CDR3 runs 14 residues. Per the germline V gene, CDR1 is LNHDA and CDR2 is SQIVND (reference sequence). The CDR3 region has the DNA TGTGCCAGTACCACGGGAAGGGGCAATCAGCCCCAGCATTTT. It specifies CASTTGRGNQPQHF.

V and J are TRBV9 and TRBJ2-3; possible D gene TRBD1, 6 bases. The germline V gene has CDR1 SGDLS and CDR2 YYNGEE. The CDR3 consists of 16 residues. The V end was cut by 1 base, the J end by 1 base, with 13 bases between. This chain's CDR3 is CASSVRSGDGTDTQYF. The CDR3 DNA reads TGTGCCAGCAGCGTACGTTCAGGGGACGGCACAGATACGCAGTATTTT.

The rearrangement uses TRBV3-1 (or the pseudogene TRBV3-2) and TRBJ2-7; TRBD1 aligns across 7 bases. Trimming took 4 bases from V and 0 from J; bases not matched to a gene: 0. The germline gives CDR1 LGHDT, CDR2 YNNKEL (reference sequence). This CDR3 is 13 amino acids long. The CDR3 bases are TGTGCCAGCAGCCGACAGGGCTCCTACGAGCAGTACGTC. Translating gives CASSRQGSYEQYV.

The chain employs TRBV9 and TRBJ2-5; D is unresolved. Germline CDR1 SGDLS, CDR2 YYNGEE. The CDR3 runs to 13 residues. V shed 3 bases and J shed 5 bases, with 11 bases lying between them. CDR3 sequence: CASSGASAETQYF. The DNA of the CDR3 is TGTGCCAGCAGCGGGGCTTCGGCGGAGACCCAGTACTTC. The full variable domain, completed using reference TRBV9 and TRBJ2-5, is DSGVTQTPKHLITATGQRVTLRCSPRSGDLSVYWYQQSLDQGLQFLIQYYNGEERAKGNILERFSAQQFPDLHSELNLSSLELGDSALYFCASSGASAETQYFGPGTRLLVL.

There are a few counts of this clone. J is TRBJ1-6 and V is TRBV2; TRBD1 aligns across 7 bases. Per the germline V gene, CDR1 is SNHLY and CDR2 is FYNNEI. Trimming at V came to 4 bases and at J to 6 bases, leaving 6 bases not matched to a gene. This CDR3 has 15 residues. CDR3 nucleotides: TGTGCCAGCAGTGCCGGGACAGAAGCTAATTCACCCCTCCACTTT. Its protein product is CASSAGTEANSPLHF.

The V call is TRBV18, the J call TRBJ1-4, with D possibly TRBD1 on 6 matching bases. The germline CDR1 and CDR2 sequences are KGHSH and LQKENI. The V gene lost 3 bases and the J gene lost 3 bases, with 11 bases spanning the gap. The length of the CDR3 is 15 residues. CDR3 in amino acids: CASSPQTGANEKLFF. For the CDR3, the DNA is TGTGCCAGCTCACCGCAGACAGGTGCTAATGAAAAACTGTTTTTT.

The rearrangement joins TRBV7-3 to TRBJ2-5; D not resolved. The CDR3 has 13 amino acids. Trimming shortened V by 2 bases and J by 5 bases, and 9 bases separated the two germline ends. The V gene's germline CDR1 is SGHTA and CDR2 FQGTGA. The DNA for the CDR3 is TGTGCCAGCAGCTTATCCCCCGGGGAGACCCAGTACTTC. Translating it yields CASSLSPGETQYF.

The sample holds one count of this clone. The chain couples TRBV6-1 to TRBJ1-1, with no clear D. The germline V and J ends were trimmed by 3 bases and 1 base, with 6 bases remaining between them. The germline V gene encodes CDR1 MNHNS and CDR2 SASEGT. The CDR3 runs 13 residues. The CDR3 DNA reads TGTGCCAGCAGTGACAGAGGGAACACTGAAGCTTTCTTT. Encoded protein: CASSDRGNTEAFF.

The chain employs TRBV18 and TRBJ2-1; 10 nucleotides line up with TRBD2. This CDR3 comprises 16 residues. Germline assignment: CDR1 KGHSH and CDR2 LQKENI. V shed 3 bases and J 4 bases; nucleotides not matched to a gene: 6. CDR3 loop: CASSPTSGKIYNEQFF. For the CDR3, the DNA is TGTGCCAGCTCACCCACTAGCGGGAAAATATACAATGAGCAGTTCTTC.

The chain is built from TRBV15 and TRBJ2-2; TRBD1 is a possible D gene (5 bases). CDR3 length: 16 residues. Per the germline V gene, CDR1 is LNHNV and CDR2 is YYDKDF (reference sequence). With 5 bases removed from V and 8 bases from J, the gap between germline ends came to 21 bases. CDR3 bases: TGTGCCACCAGCCTCCGCTGGGGCTCCAAGGGGGGGGAGCTGTTTTTT. It specifies CATSLRWGSKGGELFF.

The chain recombines TRBV5-4 with TRBJ1-1, with D possibly TRBD1 on 5 matching bases. The germline V and J ends were trimmed by 5 bases and 1 base, with 12 bases remaining between them. Germline CDR1 and CDR2: SGHNT and YYREEE (reference sequence). This CDR3 comprises 14 residues. This CDR3 reads CASRLGGGNTEAFF. DNA of the CDR3: TGTGCCAGCAGACTCGGGGGGGGGAACACTGAAGCTTTCTTT.

V gene TRBV28 combines with J gene TRBJ1-4; TRBD1 matches 8 bases. Germline assignment: CDR1 MDHEN and CDR2 SYDVKM. The CDR3 has 14 residues. V lost 6 bases and J lost 4; bases outside the gene matches: 4. The CDR3 protein is CASRGQDNNEKLFF. CDR3 sequence (DNA): TGTGCCAGCAGGGGACAGGACAATAATGAAAAACTGTTTTTT.

The V gene is TRBV9, the J gene TRBJ2-2; weak D call: TRBD2 (5 bases). The germline V gene has CDR1 SGDLS and CDR2 YYNGEE. V was pared by 6 bases and J by 0 bases, with 9 bases between. The CDR3 is 14 residues long. CDR3 coding DNA: TGTGCCAGCAAACGGACTTCGAACACCGGGGAGCTGTTTTTT. This encodes CASKRTSNTGELFF.

The gene calls are TRBV5-1 and TRBJ2-7; 14 positions match TRBD2. CDR1 SGHRS and CDR2 YFSETQ come from the germline V gene. This CDR3 contains 17 residues. The ends lost 3 bases at V and 5 bases at J; junction bases unmatched: 10. CDR3 sequence (DNA): TGCGCCAGCAGCTACGGGACTAGCGGGAGTAACCCCAACGAGCAGTACTTC. Its translation is CASSYGTSGSNPNEQYF. Based on the CDR3 plus reference TRBV5-1 and TRBJ2-7, the full variable domain is KAGVTQTPRYLIKTRGQQVTLSCSPISGHRSVSWYQQTPGQGLQFLFEYFSETQRNKGNFPGRFSGRQFSNSRSEMNVSTLELGDSALYLCASSYGTSGSNPNEQYFGPGTRLTVT.